The 18 T cell receptor beta chains below come from one sample, sequenced in a study of CD8 T cells in Susac syndrome. A quantity of roughly 0.5 to 1 ug RNA underwent reverse transcription using random hexamers. TCRdb recomputed calls from the immunoSEQ multiplex PCR reads with MiXCR, one row per CDR3 protein. The table shows around 160,000 distinct CDR3 sequences, with about 94% occurring only once. The sequenced material came from CD4+ T cells from PBMCs. The receptors derive from a human donor in good health.

The chain is built from TRBV29-1 and TRBJ1-4; TRBD1 might be the D (6 bases). Germline V CDR1 and CDR2: SQVTM, ANQGSEA. V lost 4 bases to trimming and J lost 8 bases, with 11 bases between them. The CDR3 is made up of 12 amino acids. CDR3 residues: CSVAEGGEKLFF. The CDR3 DNA reads TGCAGCGTTGCAGAGGGGGGGGAAAAACTGTTTTTT.

This chain links TRBV5-1 with TRBJ2-5; a weak D match, TRBD1 (6 bases). The CDR3 is made up of 15 amino acids. Trimming took 4 bases from V and 3 from J, leaving 16 bases between them. The germline V gene has CDR1 SGHRS and CDR2 YFSETQ. CDR3 DNA: TGCGCCAGCAGCCCCCCCCTAGGGGGTGAAGAGACCCAGTACTTC. It yields the protein CASSPPLGGEETQYF. Full variable domain (remainder filled in from reference TRBV5-1 and TRBJ2-5): KAGVTQTPRYLIKTRGQQVTLSCSPISGHRSVSWYQQTPGQGLQFLFEYFSETQRNKGNFPGRFSGRQFSNSRSEMNVSTLELGDSALYLCASSPPLGGEETQYFGPGTRLLVL.

The chain couples TRBV30 to TRBJ2-2; possibly TRBD1 for D (5 bases). Trimming pared 2 bases from V and 4 bases from J, leaving 8 bases between. The CDR3 has 13 residues. Germline V CDR1 and CDR2: GTSNPN, SVGIG (reference sequence). As DNA, the CDR3 is TGTGCCTGGAGTCCTAGGGGCACCGGGGAGCTGTTTTTT. This encodes CAWSPRGTGELFF.

DNA for the CDR3: TGTGCCAGCAGCTTAGGGACGGGGTCTCAGGGTGAGCAGTTCTTC. This translates into CASSLGTGSQGEQFF. The chain couples TRBV7-9 to TRBJ2-1; D tentatively reads TRBD1 or TRBD2 (5 bases each). Germline assignment: CDR1 SEHNR and CDR2 FQNEAQ (reference sequence). V dropped 1 base and J dropped 9 bases, with 16 bases sitting between them. This CDR3 is built from 15 residues.

The V gene is TRBV7-9, the J gene TRBJ2-7; unclear D gene. Germline CDR1 and CDR2: SEHNR and FQNEAQ (reference sequence). V lost 2 bases and J 0 bases, leaving 8 bases between the germline ends. This CDR3 region has 14 residues. CDR3 sequence reads: CASSLSQSSYEQYF. The CDR3 DNA reads TGTGCCAGCAGCTTAAGTCAGAGCTCCTACGAGCAGTACTTC.

V and J are TRBV4-3 and TRBJ1-4; the D is unclear. With 1 base removed from V and 4 bases from J, the gap between germline ends came to 10 bases. This CDR3 region has 15 residues. The V gene's germline CDR1 is LGHNA and CDR2 YSLEER. The CDR3 DNA reads TGCGCCAGCAGCCAAGCGAGACTAGGTAATGAAAAACTGTTTTTT. Amino acid sequence: CASSQARLGNEKLFF.

The chain employs TRBV12-3 or TRBV12-4 and TRBJ1-4; possible D gene TRBD1, 5 bases. With 3 bases removed from V and 1 base from J, the gap between germline ends came to 6 bases. The CDR3 runs 14 residues. Here the CDR3 reads CASSLQGTNEKLFF. CDR3 DNA: TGTGCCAGCAGTTTGCAGGGAACTAATGAAAAACTGTTTTTT.

The rearrangement uses TRBV27 and TRBJ1-4, with D hard to call. V shed 3 bases and J shed 7 bases, with 6 bases lying between them. Germline values: CDR1 MNHEY, CDR2 SMNVEV (reference sequence). The CDR3 loop spans 12 amino acids. The CDR3 region has the DNA TGTGCCAGCAGTTTCGGTGGTGAAAAACTGTTTTTT. This codes for CASSFGGEKLFF.

The V gene is TRBV7-9, the J gene TRBJ2-3; a weak D match, TRBD2 (6 bases). The CDR3 consists of 14 residues. Germline assignment: CDR1 SEHNR and CDR2 FQNEAQ (reference sequence). V was pared by 5 bases and J by 0 bases, with 9 bases between. CDR3: CASSKGTSTDTQYF. The CDR3 DNA reads as TGTGCCAGCAGCAAAGGGACTAGCACAGATACGCAGTATTTT.

The chain recombines TRBV6-5 with TRBJ1-1; the D is unclear. This CDR3 region has 16 residues. Germline V gives CDR1 MNHEY, CDR2 SVGAGI. The V end was cut by 0 bases, the J end by 5 bases, with 16 bases between. The CDR3 protein is CASSYSRRVGWTEAFF. CDR3 sequence (DNA): TGTGCCAGCAGTTACTCACGACGGGTGGGGTGGACTGAAGCTTTCTTT.

The chain has TRBV6-5 and TRBJ1-5; D might be TRBD1 (6 bases). CDR3 length equals 17 residues. Germline values: CDR1 MNHEY, CDR2 SVGAGI. V was cut by 0 bases and J by 1 base, with 13 bases left in between. The chain's CDR3 is CASSYSSPGGSNQPQHF. CDR3 nucleotide sequence: TGTGCCAGCAGTTACTCATCCCCCGGGGGCAGCAATCAGCCCCAGCATTTT.

This chain uses TRBV7-2 with TRBJ2-5, with D unresolved. The CDR3 is 16 residues long. Trimming cost V 2 bases and J 2 bases, with 15 bases left between them. In germline, CDR1 is SGHTA, CDR2 FQGNSA. The CDR3 DNA is TGTGCCAGCAGCTTATTCGCGTTACAGACGCAAGAGACCCAGTACTTC. Its protein product is CASSLFALQTQETQYF.

The CDR3 DNA is TGTGCCAGCAGTTTATCTAGCGGGGGGAAGTACGAGCAGTACTTC. Translated: CASSLSSGGKYEQYF. The gene calls are TRBV27 and TRBJ2-7; TRBD2 aligns across 10 bases. V lost 0 bases to trimming and J lost 4 bases; unmatched junction nucleotides: 3. CDR1 and CDR2 (germline): MNHEY, SMNVEV (reference sequence). The CDR3 runs to 15 residues.

The chain joins TRBV28 to TRBJ2-6; 9 positions match TRBD1. CDR1 is MDHEN and CDR2 is SYDVKM in the germline V gene. This CDR3 contains 17 residues. With V trimmed by 4 bases and J by 3 bases, 7 bases remained unmatched. In DNA form, the CDR3 reads TGTGCCAGCAGTTGGGGGGACAGGGAGTTTGGGGCCAACGTCCTGACTTTC. As protein: CASSWGDREFGANVLTF.

The chain carries TRBV29-1 and TRBJ2-3; 8 nucleotides line up with TRBD2. The CDR3 contains 15 residues. After removal of 4 bases from V and 3 bases from J, the junction contained 9 bases not matched to a gene. CDR1 is SQVTM and CDR2 is ANQGSEA in the germline V gene. The CDR3 DNA reads as TGCAGCGTTGTCCTCACGGGGGGGCCGACAGATACGCAGTATTTT. This codes for CSVVLTGGPTDTQYF.

The rearrangement links TRBV29-1 to TRBJ1-4; D might be TRBD1 (5 bases). V lost 7 bases to trimming and J lost 4 bases, with 13 bases between them. This CDR3 has 13 amino acids. Germline V gene sequence: CDR1 SQVTM, CDR2 ANQGSEA. The CDR3 sequence: CSAHGADNEKLFF. CDR3 in DNA: TGCAGCGCTCACGGGGCAGATAATGAAAAACTGTTTTTT.

This clonotype has just one count. V and J are TRBV12-3 or TRBV12-4 and TRBJ2-1, with no clear D. The CDR3 loop spans 12 amino acids. V lost 3 bases to trimming and J lost 7 bases, with 7 bases between them. The CDR3 DNA reads as TGTGCCAGCAGTTTGTGGGTAAATGAGCAGTTCTTC. This encodes CASSLWVNEQFF.

The V call is TRBV28, the J call TRBJ1-1; D unresolved. The CDR3 covers 13 residues. V gave up 6 bases and J gave up 0 bases, with 8 bases separating them. Germline V CDR1 and CDR2: MDHEN, SYDVKM. As DNA, the CDR3 is TGTGCCAGCAGACTAAATATGAACACTGAAGCTTTCTTT. Protein: CASRLNMNTEAFF.